This T cell receptor beta chain emerged from a study of T cell responses to AZD1222 COVID-19 vaccine. Study-level findings and limits: Donors, mostly white British, included more females; clonal diversity was possibly underestimated.

The CDR3 contains 13 residues. Between the trimmed V and J ends, which lost 4 bases and 3 bases, there was a span of 12 bases. The germline V gene has CDR1 GTSNPN and CDR2 SVGIG (reference sequence). To note about this clone: Its antigen remains unknown.

Clones were sequenced by immunoSEQ multiplex PCR, and TCRdb holds only the in-frame ones, with some missing. The sample contains fewer than 200,000 clones, 90% to 95% of which appear only once. The sequencing here drew on peripheral blood, taken 28 days after the second dose of the MenACWY control vaccine. V and J are TRBV30 and TRBJ2-5; either TRBD1 or TRBD2 may supply D (7 bases each). The sequence came from an adult who received the MenACWY meningococcal vaccine as a control. Here the CDR3 DNA reads TGTGCCTGGAACCCAGGGGGGGAAGAGACCCAGTACTTC. It is translated as CAWNPGGEETQYF.